This is a list of T cell receptor beta chains from one sample in a study of CD8 T cells in ankylosing spondylitis. TCRdb called the 5' RACE reads again in MiXCR, with one record for every CDR3 protein. Of 250,000 to 350,000 distinct CDR3 sequences listed, approximately 20% were seen once; the top ten hold roughly 8%. Material for sequencing was blood, either unsorted or a sorted T cell fraction (not recorded which). The receptors shown here come from a male donor with ankylosing spondylitis or in good health (not recorded which). CDR3s include the opening cysteine and the closing phenylalanine or tryptophan. D genes are given only for firm matches. Where a row states a size, it is once, few, many or the class of an expanded clone; other rows omit it.

TRBD1,many,TRBJ1-6,TRBV20-1,CSAPGGQGGSYNSPLHF,TGCAGTGCCCCCGGAGGACAGGGCGGTTCCTATAATTCACCCCTCCACTTT
TRBD1,NA,TRBJ2-6,TRBV7-3,CASSLNTGGAGANVLTF,TGTGCCAGCAGCTTAAACACAGGGGGCGCTGGGGCCAACGTCCTGACTTTC
NA,few,TRBJ2-1,TRBV20-1,CSALSSGPHNEQFF,TGCAGTGCGTTGAGCTCCGGTCCCCACAATGAGCAGTTCTTC
NA,NA,TRBJ2-5,TRBV11-2,CASSLNPWAGSRKTQYF,TGTGCCAGCAGCTTGAATCCCTGGGCGGGGAGTAGGAAGACCCAGTACTTC
NA,NA,TRBJ2-2,TRBV5-5,CASSLAVLDTGELFF,TGTGCCAGCAGCTTGGCCGTGTTAGACACCGGGGAGCTGTTTTTT
NA,NA,TRBJ1-3,TRBV7-2,CASSSKGPGMGNTIYF,TGTGCCAGCAGCTCCAAGGGCCCGGGAATGGGAAACACCATATATTTT
TRBD1,NA,TRBJ1-2,TRBV9,CASSPRPGGASGYTF,TGTGCCAGCAGCCCCCGGCCAGGGGGTGCCTCAGGCTACACCTTC
TRBD1,few,TRBJ2-3,TRBV24-1,CATRTGAVDTQYF,TGTGCCACCAGGACAGGGGCGGTAGATACGCAGTATTTT
TRBD2,NA,TRBJ2-2,TRBV5-1,CASSSAPTAGGLVNTGELFF,TGCGCCAGCAGCTCTGCCCCAACAGCGGGGGGGCTTGTTAACACCGGGGAGCTGTTTTTT
NA,NA,TRBJ1-3,TRBV18,CASSPNRGIFGNTIYF,TGTGCCAGCTCACCGAATAGGGGGATTTTTGGAAACACCATATATTTT
NA,NA,TRBJ1-1,TRBV20-1,CSAPVDSKAFF,TGCAGTGCCCCCGTCGATAGTAAAGCTTTCTTT
NA,NA,TRBJ1-1,TRBV7-9,CASSLKTEKTEAFF,TGTGCCAGCAGCTTAAAAACAGAAAAAACTGAAGCTTTCTTT
NA,few,TRBJ1-2,TRBV24-1,CATSDPGLRNGYTF,TGTGCCACCAGTGACCCCGGACTGAGGAATGGCTACACCTTC
TRBD2,NA,TRBJ2-5,TRBV12-3/TRBV12-4,CASSSNGGGETQYF,TGTGCCAGCAGTTCAAACGGCGGGGGGGAGACCCAGTACTTC
TRBD1,NA,TRBJ2-5,TRBV29-1,CSVRQGVGQETQYF,TGCAGCGTTAGACAGGGTGTGGGCCAAGAGACCCAGTACTTC
TRBD1,NA,TRBJ2-3,TRBV30,CAWSPPGTGARTQYF,TGTGCCTGGAGTCCCCCCGGGACAGGGGCTAGGACGCAGTATTTT
NA,NA,TRBJ2-2,TRBV7-8,CASSFWGQGNTGELFF,TGTGCCAGCAGCTTTTGGGGTCAAGGGAACACCGGGGAGCTGTTTTTT
NA,few,TRBJ1-1,TRBV28,CASSFGELGPGAFF,TGTGCCAGCAGTTTTGGGGAACTCGGACCCGGAGCTTTCTTT
NA,NA,TRBJ2-1,TRBV5-5,CASSFATGGVGNEQFF,TGTGCCAGCAGCTTCGCTACAGGCGGGGTCGGGAATGAGCAGTTCTTC
NA,few,TRBJ2-3,TRBV20-1,CSAEEFRSSTDTQYF,TGCAGTGCTGAAGAGTTCAGGTCTAGCACAGATACGCAGTATTTT
TRBD1,many,TRBJ2-1,TRBV6-5,CASSYGTVYNEQFF,TGTGCCAGCAGTTATGGGACAGTGTACAATGAGCAGTTCTTC
NA,few,TRBJ1-1,TRBV2,CASSEADSNLNTEAFF,TGTGCCAGCAGTGAAGCCGACAGCAATTTAAACACTGAAGCTTTCTTT
TRBD1,many,TRBJ2-3,TRBV20-1,CSARDGGRGPADTQYF,TGCAGTGCTAGAGATGGAGGCAGGGGGCCGGCAGATACGCAGTATTTT
TRBD1,few,TRBJ2-5,TRBV5-1,CASSQQGEETQYF,TGCGCCAGCAGCCAACAGGGGGAGGAGACCCAGTACTTC
TRBD2,NA,TRBJ2-3,TRBV20-1,CSAREVSGGVNTDTQYF,TGCAGTGCTAGAGAGGTTAGCGGGGGAGTTAACACAGATACGCAGTATTTT
NA,few,TRBJ2-2,TRBV7-9,CASSFLVNPGELFF,TGTGCCAGCAGCTTCCTAGTGAATCCCGGGGAGCTGTTTTTT
NA,many,TRBJ2-2,TRBV5-1,CASSLAVGSGELFF,TGCGCCAGCAGCTTGGCCGTCGGTTCCGGGGAGCTGTTTTTT
NA,few,TRBJ2-1,TRBV25-1,CASSELIVQFF,TGTGCCAGCAGTGAATTGATAGTCCAGTTCTTC
TRBD2,NA,TRBJ2-1,TRBV7-3,CASRRSSGNNEQFF,TGTGCCAGCAGGCGGTCTAGCGGGAACAATGAGCAGTTCTTC
TRBD1,NA,TRBJ1-1,TRBV4-1,CASSQLGTGGTEAFF,TGCGCCAGCAGCCAACTCGGAACAGGGGGCACTGAAGCTTTCTTT
NA,many,TRBJ2-3,TRBV20-1,CSAVRDLEDTQYF,TGCAGTGCCGTCCGGGACTTGGAAGATACGCAGTATTTT
NA,many,TRBJ1-2,TRBV25-1,CASSELTGTAMSYTF,TGTGCCAGCAGTGAATTGACCGGGACGGCTATGAGCTACACCTTC
NA,NA,TRBJ1-1,TRBV20-1,CSARAPRGEYTEAFF,TGCAGTGCTAGAGCTCCTAGGGGCGAGTACACTGAAGCTTTCTTT
NA,NA,TRBJ2-3,TRBV7-2,CASSLRRTLQGDTQYF,TGTGCCAGCAGCTTGAGACGGACTCTCCAAGGAGATACGCAGTATTTT
TRBD1,few,TRBJ2-1,TRBV5-5,CASSTPGQGNNEQFF,TGTGCCAGCAGCACCCCGGGACAGGGGAACAATGAGCAGTTCTTC
TRBD2,many,TRBJ2-1,TRBV2,CASREVTIYNEQFF,TGTGCCAGCCGGGAGGTCACGATCTACAATGAGCAGTTCTTC
TRBD1,few,TRBJ2-3,TRBV24-1,CATSASTGSTDTQYF,TGTGCCACCAGTGCCTCGACAGGGAGTACAGATACGCAGTATTTT
NA,NA,TRBJ1-1,TRBV9,CASSQTTANTEAFF,TGTGCCAGCAGCCAGACGACAGCGAACACTGAAGCTTTCTTT
TRBD2,few,TRBJ2-3,TRBV7-3,CASSFGASGRTSTDTQYF,TGTGCCAGCAGCTTCGGAGCTAGCGGGAGGACTAGCACAGATACGCAGTATTTT
NA,few,TRBJ1-5,TRBV6-1,CASSGTQIVQQPQHF,TGTGCCAGCAGTGGGACACAGATCGTACAACAGCCCCAGCATTTT
NA,NA,TRBJ2-2,TRBV7-2,CASSFSSFRTGELFF,TGTGCCAGCAGTTTCTCTAGCTTCCGGACCGGGGAGCTGTTTTTT
TRBD2,NA,TRBJ2-1,TRBV9,CASSASGILYNEQFF,TGTGCCAGCAGCGCGAGCGGGATTCTCTACAATGAGCAGTTCTTC
NA,few,TRBJ1-1,TRBV29-1,CSVCKTTGAEAFF,TGCAGCGTTTGCAAAACGACAGGTGCTGAAGCTTTCTTT
NA,few,TRBJ2-1,TRBV10-3,CATSRGTWNEQFF,TGTGCCACTAGCAGGGGTACTTGGAATGAGCAGTTCTTC
NA,few,TRBJ2-1,TRBV18,CASSASGGGLYNEQFF,TGTGCCAGCTCAGCCTCGGGCGGGGGCCTTTACAATGAGCAGTTCTTC
TRBD2,NA,TRBJ2-3,TRBV29-1,CSVASGSTSTDTQYF,TGCAGCGTGGCTAGCGGGAGTACTAGCACAGATACGCAGTATTTT